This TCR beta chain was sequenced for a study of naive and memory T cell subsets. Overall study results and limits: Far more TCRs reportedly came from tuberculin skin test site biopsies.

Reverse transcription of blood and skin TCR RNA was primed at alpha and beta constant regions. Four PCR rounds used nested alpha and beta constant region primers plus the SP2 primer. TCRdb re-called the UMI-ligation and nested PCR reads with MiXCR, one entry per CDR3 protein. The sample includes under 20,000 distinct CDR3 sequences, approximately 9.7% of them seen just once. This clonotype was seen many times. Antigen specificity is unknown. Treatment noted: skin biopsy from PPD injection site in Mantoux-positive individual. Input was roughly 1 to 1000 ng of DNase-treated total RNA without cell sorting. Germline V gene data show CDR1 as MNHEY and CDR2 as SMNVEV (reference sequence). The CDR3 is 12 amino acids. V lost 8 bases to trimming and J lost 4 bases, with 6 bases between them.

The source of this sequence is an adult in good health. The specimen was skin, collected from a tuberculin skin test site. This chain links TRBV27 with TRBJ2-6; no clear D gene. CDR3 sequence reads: CASAGGANVLTF. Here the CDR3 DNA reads TGTGCCAGCGCCGGAGGGGCCAACGTCCTGACTTTC.